Below are 13 T cell receptor beta chains sequenced from a single sample in a study of radiotherapy plus CTLA-4 blockade in lung cancer. Here immunoSEQ multiplex PCR was the method, and the copy in TCRdb shows in-frame clones only, minus some. In the table there are roughly 98,000 clones, roughly four fifths of which are singletons. The sequenced sample was peripheral blood, obtained from a patient treated with radiotherapy plus ipilimumab. All receptors come from a human donor with non-small cell lung cancer that progressed on radiotherapy plus ipilimumab.

The chain employs TRBV14 and TRBJ1-1, with a tentative D call TRBD1 (6 bases). V was pared by 1 base and J by 6 bases, with 18 bases between. Looked up from germline, CDR1 is SGHDN and CDR2 is FVKESK. This CDR3 has 16 amino acids. CDR3 in amino acids: CASSQGVWGANAEAFF. CDR3 coding DNA: TGTGCCAGCAGCCAAGGTGTATGGGGGGCTAACGCTGAAGCTTTCTTT.

This clone was seen a few times. This chain connects TRBV6-6 to TRBJ2-1; D is tentatively TRBD1 or TRBD2 (7 bases each). Germline V lookup: CDR1 MNHNY, CDR2 SVGAGI (reference sequence). Trimming pared 4 bases from V and 2 bases from J, leaving 15 bases between. CDR3 size: 16 residues. CDR3 sequence: CASSWGGTEAYNEQFF. The CDR3 DNA is TGTGCCAGCAGTTGGGGGGGGACAGAGGCCTACAATGAGCAGTTCTTC.

The chain links TRBV14 to TRBJ2-7; the match to TRBD2 covers 11 bases. CDR1 and CDR2 from the germline V gene are SGHDN and FVKESK. The CDR3 loop spans 16 amino acids. V gave up 2 bases and J gave up 6 bases; unmatched junction bases: 9. CDR3 nucleotides: TGTGCCAGCAGCCAACGTAGCGGGAGGGCCCCGCTCGAGCAGTACTTC. It is translated as CASSQRSGRAPLEQYF. Using reference TRBV14 and TRBJ2-7 for the parts outside the CDR3, the full variable domain is EAGVTQFPSHSVIEKGQTVTLRCDPISGHDNLYWYRRVMGKEIKFLLHFVKESKQDESGMPNNRFLAERTGGTYSTLKVQPAELEDSGVYFCASSQRSGRAPLEQYFGPGTRLTVT.

The chain employs TRBV6-5 and TRBJ1-4; the match to TRBD1 covers 9 bases. The CDR3 has 13 amino acids. CDR1 is MNHEY, CDR2 SVGAGI, per germline. The J segment lost 4 bases and the V segment lost 8 bases, leaving 2 bases of the junction unmatched. CDR3 nucleotides: TGTGCCAGCCGGGACAGGGTTAATGAAAAACTGTTTTTT. This translates into CASRDRVNEKLFF.

This chain joins TRBV2 and TRBJ2-5, with D possibly being TRBD1 (5 bases). The CDR3 spans 16 residues. Germline V gene lookup returns CDR1 SNHLY and CDR2 FYNNEI. Between the trimmed V and J ends, which lost 5 bases and 2 bases, there was a span of 18 bases. The CDR3 DNA sequence: TGTGCCAGCAGTACCCCTAGTGGGGCTACTCAAGAGACCCAGTACTTC. Its protein is CASSTPSGATQETQYF.

The V gene is TRBV7-6, the J gene TRBJ2-4, with 8 positions matching TRBD2. The CDR3 spans 15 residues. J lost 8 bases, V lost 5 bases, and 11 bases had no gene match. CDR1 and CDR2 from the germline V gene are SGHVS and FNYEAQ. The CDR3 sequence: CASSPREGRGDIQYF. The DNA for the CDR3 is TGTGCCAGCAGCCCCCGGGAGGGGCGCGGAGACATTCAGTACTTC.

The chain has TRBV5-8 and TRBJ2-7; D possibly matches TRBD1 or TRBD2 (6 bases each). Trimming took off 0 bases at V and 3 bases at J, with 10 bases between the two ends. CDR1 and CDR2 (germline): SGHTS, YDEGEE. This CDR3 spans 14 amino acids. CDR3 bases: TGTGCCAGCAGCTTGGAGGGGGGTAGCTACGAGCAGTACTTC. It translates to CASSLEGGSYEQYF.

The V and J genes are TRBV7-9 and TRBJ1-1; TRBD1 might be the D (5 bases). Germline assignment: CDR1 SEHNR and CDR2 FQNEAQ (reference sequence). V was shortened by 3 bases and J by 4 bases, with 12 bases between the two germline ends. This CDR3 is built from 14 residues. This chain's CDR3 is CASSFGSGGTEAFF. DNA of the CDR3: TGTGCCAGCAGCTTTGGGTCGGGGGGCACTGAAGCTTTCTTT.

This chain joins TRBV12-5 and TRBJ1-2, with unresolved D. The length of the CDR3 is 17 residues. V was shortened by 2 bases and J by 3 bases, with 19 bases between the two germline ends. Germline lookup yields CDR1 LGHNT and CDR2 FRNRAP. The CDR3 sequence: CASGLNPWGGSDYGYTF. As DNA, the CDR3 is TGTGCTAGTGGTTTGAACCCCTGGGGAGGGAGTGACTATGGCTACACCTTC.

This chain links TRBV18 with TRBJ1-3, with 7 positions matching TRBD1. V trimming: 2 bases; J trimming: 4 bases; junction bases outside the gene matches: 5. This CDR3 has 15 residues. The germline CDR1 and CDR2 sequences are KGHSH and LQKENI. In nucleotides, the CDR3 is TGTGCCAGCTCACCAACAGGGGACCCCGGAAACACCATATATTTT. Its protein is CASSPTGDPGNTIYF.

The rearrangement joins TRBV9 to TRBJ2-3, with TRBD1 as a possible D gene (5 bases). CDR3 size: 14 residues. Trimming removed 0 bases at V and 7 bases at J, with 12 bases between. The germline CDR1 and CDR2 sequences are SGDLS and YYNGEE. DNA for the CDR3: TGTGCCAGCAGCGTAGCCAGGGATAAGAATACGCAGTATTTT. This codes for CASSVARDKNTQYF.

The chain couples TRBV5-6 to TRBJ2-2, with D hard to call. This CDR3 has 12 residues. The germline V gene encodes CDR1 SGHDT and CDR2 YYEEEE. With 0 bases removed from V and 8 bases from J, the gap between germline ends came to 5 bases. In DNA, the CDR3 is TGTGCCAGCAGCTTGGGCGGAGGGGAGCTGTTTTTT. It translates to CASSLGGGELFF.

This clone was counted once. This rearrangement joins TRBV19 to TRBJ1-1, with 8 bases matching TRBD1. The CDR3 consists of 15 residues. The ends lost 4 bases at V and 6 bases at J; junction bases unmatched: 10. The germline CDR1 and CDR2 sequences are LNHDA and SQIVND (reference sequence). CDR3 amino acids: CASSTRQGRWSEAFF. CDR3 DNA: TGTGCCAGTAGTACCAGACAGGGGCGGTGGTCTGAAGCTTTCTTT.